The 19 T cell receptor beta chains in this list originate from one sample, sequenced in a study of T cell responses to AZD1222 COVID-19 vaccine. Assay: immunoSEQ multiplex PCR; the TCRdb copy retains only in-frame clones and omits some. Of about 61,000 clones in the sample, roughly four fifths were seen once. Here the sequenced sample was peripheral blood, taken 28 days after the second AZD1222 dose. These receptors were obtained from an adult who received the AZD1222 COVID-19 vaccine.

V and J are TRBV9 and TRBJ2-5; TRBD2 is a possible D gene (6 bases). The CDR3 has 15 residues. Trimming removed 1 base at V and 4 bases at J, with 14 bases between. The germline V gene has CDR1 SGDLS and CDR2 YYNGEE. CDR3 amino acids: CASSVTGLPLETQYF. As DNA, the CDR3 is TGTGCCAGCAGCGTAACAGGACTACCCCTAGAGACCCAGTACTTC.

The CDR3 sequence: CASRPNPNTEAFF. As DNA, the CDR3 is TGTGCCAGCAGGCCGAACCCGAACACTGAAGCTTTCTTT. The chain uses TRBV2 and TRBJ1-1; D call uncertain. Trimming took 6 bases from V and 1 from J, leaving 9 bases between them. CDR1 SNHLY and CDR2 FYNNEI come from the germline V gene. This CDR3 comprises 13 residues.

CDR3 nucleotide sequence: TGTGCCAGCAGTGTAGCCAGGGTAGTGGCTTTCTTT. Residues: CASSVARVVAFF. The V call is TRBV6-1, the J call TRBJ1-1, with a weak D call TRBD1 (5 bases). The length of the CDR3 is 12 residues. The V and J ends lost 4 bases and 11 bases respectively, with 14 bases between them. The V gene's germline CDR1 is MNHNS and CDR2 SASEGT.

CDR3 DNA sequence: TGTGCCAGCAGTCCGACCAGGGGAGATCAGCCCCAGCATTTT. Protein sequence: CASSPTRGDQPQHF. The chain is built from TRBV6-5 and TRBJ1-5; tentative D call: TRBD1 (6 bases). The CDR3 extends over 14 amino acids. Germline assignment: CDR1 MNHEY and CDR2 SVGAGI. Trimming pared 5 bases from V and 5 bases from J, leaving 13 bases between.

Here the CDR3 DNA reads TGTGCCAGCTCATCGGGGACAGGGTTCACCGGGGAGCTGTTTTTT. Translated, it gives CASSSGTGFTGELFF. This sequence joins TRBV18 and TRBJ2-2, with 9 bases aligning to TRBD1. The CDR3 runs to 15 residues. The germline V gene has CDR1 KGHSH and CDR2 LQKENI. V shed 5 bases and J 4 bases; nucleotides not matched to a gene: 5.

The rearrangement uses TRBV7-9 and TRBJ2-5; TRBD2 is a possible D gene (6 bases). The V end was cut by 4 bases, the J end by 1 base, with 10 bases between. Germline values: CDR1 SEHNR, CDR2 FQNEAQ (reference sequence). The CDR3 consists of 14 residues. The CDR3 protein is CASSSGGPQETQYF. CDR3 nucleotides: TGTGCCAGCAGCTCAGGAGGGCCCCAAGAGACCCAGTACTTC. Based on the CDR3 plus reference TRBV7-9 and TRBJ2-5, the full variable domain is DTGVSQNPRHKITKRGQNVTFRCDPISEHNRLYWYRQTLGQGPEFLTYFQNEAQLEKSRLLSDRFSAERPKGSFSTLEIQRTEQGDSAMYLCASSSGGPQETQYFGPGTRLLVL.

The genes are TRBV28 and TRBJ1-1; weak D call: TRBD1 (6 bases). Trimming cost V 5 bases and J 1 base, with 14 bases left between them. Looked up from germline, CDR1 is MDHEN and CDR2 is SYDVKM. The CDR3 length is 15 residues. The CDR3, as DNA: TGTGCCAGCAGTCAGACAAGGGGGGGGAACACTGAAGCTTTCTTT. Translating gives CASSQTRGGNTEAFF.

The chain couples TRBV27 to TRBJ2-1; D may match TRBD1 or TRBD2 (5 bases each). Trimming pared 5 bases from V and 7 bases from J, leaving 24 bases between. The germline CDR1 and CDR2 sequences are MNHEY and SMNVEV (reference sequence). The CDR3 is 17 residues long. The CDR3 region has the DNA TGTGCCAGCAGTATACCGGCCCAGCAGGGTAGGAGGAATGAGCAGTTCTTC. As protein: CASSIPAQQGRRNEQFF.

This clone appeared a single time. The V gene is TRBV28, the J gene TRBJ2-7; 12 bases fit TRBD2. Germline values: CDR1 MDHEN, CDR2 SYDVKM. V shed 6 bases and J 4 bases; nucleotides not matched to a gene: 4. This CDR3 contains 14 residues. CDR3 region: CASRPTSGRYEQYF. CDR3 DNA sequence: TGTGCCAGCAGGCCAACTAGCGGGAGGTACGAGCAGTACTTC. The variable domain in full, with the rest retrieved from reference TRBV28 and TRBJ2-7, is DVKVTQSSRYLVKRTGEKVFLECVQDMDHENMFWYRQDPGLGLRLIYFSYDVKMKEKGDIPEGYSVSREKKERFSLILESASTNQTSMYLCASRPTSGRYEQYFGPGTRLTVT.

The genes are TRBV27 and TRBJ2-5; TRBD1 agrees at 9 bases. This CDR3 region has 16 residues. V dropped 2 bases and J dropped 0; count of bases not matched to a gene: 4. Per the germline V gene, CDR1 is MNHEY and CDR2 is SMNVEV (reference sequence). The CDR3 is CASSLRTGENQETQYF. Written as DNA, the CDR3 is TGTGCCAGCAGTTTAAGGACAGGGGAAAACCAAGAGACCCAGTACTTC.

This clone appeared a few times. V gene TRBV19 combines with J gene TRBJ1-5, with TRBD1 as a possible D gene (6 bases). CDR1 is LNHDA, CDR2 SQIVND, per germline (reference sequence). Trimming shortened V by 3 bases and J by 3 bases, and 15 bases separated the two germline ends. The CDR3 extends over 16 amino acids. The CDR3 loop is CASSMPDRSSNQPQHF. The CDR3 coding sequence is TGTGCCAGTAGTATGCCCGACAGGTCCTCCAATCAGCCCCAGCATTTT.

The chain combines TRBV6-2 or TRBV6-3 with TRBJ2-1; TRBD2 might be the D (7 bases). Between the trimmed V and J ends, which lost 2 bases and 8 bases, there was a span of 16 bases. Germline CDR1 MNHEY, CDR2 SVGEGT. The CDR3 is 15 residues long. The CDR3, as DNA: TGTGCCAGCAGTTACAGGGGGGGGATAGGACATGAGCAGTTCTTC. It yields the protein CASSYRGGIGHEQFF.

The chain uses TRBV9 and TRBJ2-7; 8 bases are a match to TRBD1. The trim removed 2 bases at V and 0 bases at J, leaving 10 bases unmatched. From germline, CDR1 is SGDLS and CDR2 YYNGEE. This CDR3 comprises 17 residues. DNA for the CDR3: TGTGCCAGCAGCGTTGAGACAGGGGCCGCAGGCTCCTACGAGCAGTACTTC. It yields the protein CASSVETGAAGSYEQYF. The variable domain in full, with the rest retrieved from reference TRBV9 and TRBJ2-7, is DSGVTQTPKHLITATGQRVTLRCSPRSGDLSVYWYQQSLDQGLQFLIQYYNGEERAKGNILERFSAQQFPDLHSELNLSSLELGDSALYFCASSVETGAAGSYEQYFGPGTRLTVT.

The V call is TRBV2, the J call TRBJ2-7; 11 positions match TRBD2. V dropped 6 bases and J dropped 4; count of bases not matched to a gene: 8. This CDR3 has 15 residues. Germline assignment: CDR1 SNHLY and CDR2 FYNNEI. In DNA form, the CDR3 reads TGTGCCAGCAGAGCCGAGGGACTAGCGGAATACGAGCAGTACTTC. It encodes CASRAEGLAEYEQYF.

V and J are TRBV18 and TRBJ2-7, with 9 nucleotides matching TRBD1. V dropped 3 bases and J dropped 2; count of bases not matched to a gene: 8. Germline CDR1 KGHSH, CDR2 LQKENI. The CDR3 spans 16 residues. CDR3 coding DNA: TGTGCCAGCTCACCCGGTCGGGACAGGGTGCCCTACGAGCAGTACTTC. Protein sequence: CASSPGRDRVPYEQYF.

The chain carries TRBV7-2 and TRBJ2-1; D remains unclear. The CDR3 contains 14 residues. CDR1 and CDR2 (germline): SGHTA, FQGNSA. Trimming left V 1 base short and J 9 bases short, with 13 bases between. As DNA, the CDR3 is TGTGCCAGCAGCTTAGATATTCGGCCTAGTGAGCAGTTCTTC. Its translation is CASSLDIRPSEQFF.

V is TRBV19 and J is TRBJ1-1, with 9 bases fitting TRBD1. The CDR3 spans 14 residues. CDR1 and CDR2 from the germline V gene are LNHDA and SQIVND (reference sequence). V gave up 5 bases and J gave up 6 bases; unmatched junction bases: 7. The CDR3 spells CASSLGTGIPEAFF. The CDR3 DNA sequence: TGTGCCAGTAGTCTCGGGACAGGGATCCCTGAAGCTTTCTTT.

The chain joins TRBV7-9 to TRBJ2-2, with 10 bases fitting TRBD2. CDR3 length: 15 amino acids. Germline V gives CDR1 SEHNR, CDR2 FQNEAQ (reference sequence). The V gene end was trimmed by 6 bases and the J gene end by 4 bases; junction bases not matched to a gene: 5. CDR3 bases: TGTGCCAGCAGGCCGGGACTAGCGCCCACCGGGGAGCTGTTTTTT. It translates to CASRPGLAPTGELFF.

CDR3 protein: CASAVSGPNTGELFF. Written as DNA, the CDR3 is TGTGCCAGCGCCGTTAGCGGGCCGAACACCGGGGAGCTGTTTTTT. The chain joins TRBV28 to TRBJ2-2, with 7 bases aligning to TRBD2. The junction had 6 bases not matched to a gene; V was cut back by 8 bases and J by 0 bases. The CDR3 loop spans 15 amino acids. Germline V gene lookup returns CDR1 MDHEN and CDR2 SYDVKM.